The rows below give T cell receptor beta chains drawn from one sample of a study of CD8 T cells in ankylosing spondylitis. Each CDR3 protein gets one entry after TCRdb re-called the 5' RACE reads with MiXCR. Among approximately 220,000 distinct CDR3 sequences listed, 15% to 20% were seen once. Sequencing was carried out using blood, either unsorted or a sorted T cell fraction (not recorded which). The receptors shown here come from a male donor with ankylosing spondylitis. Each CDR3 is given without its conserved first and last residue.

V gene: TRBV12-3/TRBV12-4; CDR3 protein: ASSPMTDTYRRELF
V gene: TRBV6-5; CDR3 protein: ASSYQGTGGTEAF
V gene: TRBV27; CDR3 protein: ASSVAGEQF
V gene: TRBV6-2/TRBV6-3; CDR3 protein: ASSYSRIAGGFYEQY
V gene: TRBV5-6; CDR3 protein: ASSSRDGSYYGYT
V gene: TRBV7-3; CDR3 protein: ASSSIAGGQETQY
V gene: TRBV12-3/TRBV12-4; CDR3 protein: ASTKLGDIQY
V gene: TRBV5-5; CDR3 protein: ASSLAVLSGRAADTQY
V gene: TRBV12-3/TRBV12-4; CDR3 protein: ASSENGLRPQH
V gene: TRBV27; CDR3 protein: ASSLVVTQAEAF
V gene: TRBV4-1; CDR3 protein: ASSQDVVSGQGVSPLH
V gene: TRBV27; CDR3 protein: ASSQMNGYEQF
V gene: TRBV7-9; CDR3 protein: ASSNPRGGFYEQY
V gene: TRBV6-5; CDR3 protein: ASSYSVGVGEAF
V gene: TRBV6-1; CDR3 protein: ASRPLAGGYNEQF
V gene: TRBV7-2; CDR3 protein: ASSFLGTQETQY
V gene: TRBV14; CDR3 protein: ASSPLGGRDTQY
V gene: TRBV10-3; CDR3 protein: AISDGQEIAGELF
V gene: TRBV3-1; CDR3 protein: ASSQDISGGRNTGELF
V gene: TRBV27; CDR3 protein: ASSHGQAEDYYEQY
V gene: TRBV5-4; CDR3 protein: ASSLVAGSYNEQF
V gene: TRBV12-3/TRBV12-4; CDR3 protein: ASSSPGQGNTEAF
V gene: TRBV12-3/TRBV12-4; CDR3 protein: ASSLGASGSSTDTQY
V gene: TRBV3-1; CDR3 protein: ASSFPGQGFYEQY
V gene: TRBV12-3/TRBV12-4; CDR3 protein: ASSRTDLGHEQF
V gene: TRBV5-1; CDR3 protein: ASSLKREAGNEQF
V gene: TRBV7-9; CDR3 protein: ASSTRQGTNNEQF
V gene: TRBV3-1; CDR3 protein: ASSQRSREDYGYT
V gene: TRBV12-3/TRBV12-4; CDR3 protein: ASRNRAGNTIY
V gene: TRBV9; CDR3 protein: ASRGTGTGELF
V gene: TRBV4-3; CDR3 protein: ASSQDGGRGTEAF
V gene: TRBV3-1; CDR3 protein: ASSIGTSDSDTQY
V gene: TRBV7-9; CDR3 protein: ASSWGLTGSDTQY
V gene: TRBV5-6; CDR3 protein: ASSLGEGAYEQY
V gene: TRBV29-1; CDR3 protein: SGIRDILRGTEAF